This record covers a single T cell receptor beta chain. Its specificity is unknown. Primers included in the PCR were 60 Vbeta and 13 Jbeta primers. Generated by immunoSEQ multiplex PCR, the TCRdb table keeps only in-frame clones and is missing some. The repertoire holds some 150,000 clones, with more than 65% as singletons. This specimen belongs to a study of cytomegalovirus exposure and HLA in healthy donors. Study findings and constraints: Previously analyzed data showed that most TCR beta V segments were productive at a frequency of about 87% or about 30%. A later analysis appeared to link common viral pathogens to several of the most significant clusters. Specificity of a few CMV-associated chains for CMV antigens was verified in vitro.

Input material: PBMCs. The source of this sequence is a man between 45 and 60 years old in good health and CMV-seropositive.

This chain's CDR3 is CASSYSWTSGSTDTQYF. The CDR3 DNA reads TGTGCCAGCAGCTACTCTTGGACTAGCGGGTCAACAGATACGCAGTATTTT. J is TRBJ2-3 and V is TRBV5-8, with 11 bases matching TRBD2. The V and J ends lost 3 bases and 3 bases, in that order; junction bases with no gene match: 9. CDR1 SGHTS and CDR2 YDEGEE come from the germline V gene. The CDR3 runs to 17 residues.